This TCR beta chain comes out of a study of T cells in Graves' hyperthyroidism and ophthalmopathy. Amplified regions were TCR beta CDR3 sequences from RNA transcripts. A set of HTBI primers served as the primers for a first-round RT-PCR of the TCR CDR3. TCRdb analysed the multiplex PCR reads with MiXCR anew, one entry per CDR3 protein. Of about 640,000 distinct CDR3 sequences detected, about 20% appear once; the ten largest clones hold about 35%. This clonotype came up a few times. This may be a read error, as it is one base from a much larger clone. From germline, CDR1 is SGHAT and CDR2 FQNNGV. CDR3 size: 12 residues.

J is TRBJ2-1 and V is TRBV11-2; D gene ambiguous. The material sequenced was blood. The origin of this receptor is a man younger than 45 with Graves' ophthalmopathy. CDR3 coding DNA: TGTGCCAGCAGTTACGGAGACGATGAGCAGTCCTTC. The encoded protein is CASSYGDDEQSF.